This T cell receptor beta chain was sequenced for a study of T cells after posttransplantation cyclophosphamide. The study's findings and limits: After PTCy, TRB diversity resembled that of CNI/methotrexate controls. Later post-transplant blood repertoires were often dominated by donor CD8+ memory clones.

Worth noting for this clone: The target antigen is unknown.

V was cut by 5 bases and J by 7 bases, with 12 bases left in between. Looked up from germline, CDR1 is SEHNR and CDR2 is FQNEAQ (reference sequence). This CDR3 is 13 amino acids long. Data came from immunoSEQ multiplex PCR; TCRdb stores just in-frame clones and leaves some out. The sample carries roughly 19,000 clones, under 80% recorded once. A marrow graft followed busulfan-fludarabine conditioning, with cyclophosphamide on days +3 and +4. The rearrangement joins TRBV7-9 to TRBJ1-5, with D perhaps TRBD1 (6 bases). Sequencing used PBMCs, obtained after an allogeneic stem cell transplant with post-transplant cyclophosphamide. This sequence was found in a male patient younger than 45 who received an allogeneic stem cell transplant from a related donor, was CMV-positive, and had acute GVHD only. Some T cells may originate from the graft donor. CDR3 residues: CASSIQGNQPQHF. The CDR3, as DNA: TGTGCCAGCAGCATACAGGGTAACCAGCCCCAGCATTTT.